This note documents a single T cell receptor (beta chain) sequence. This entry comes from a study of blood T cell repertoires in COVID-19. Across the study: The analysed material was cDNA or gDNA that came from T cells, B-cell-depleted T cells, or PBMCs.

Participant ages covered roughly 18 to 89 years across about two dozen US areas. Cohort 3 donors were reported recovered after two negative PCRs, clearance, or symptom resolution. In the source study's methods: Counts of nucleated cells, estimated from reference gene primer amplification, were obtained. Clones were read by immunoSEQ multiplex PCR, and TCRdb kept only the in-frame ones, dropping some. V, J and clone size are those of that table, while D and trimming were read from the DNA. The sample has approximately 200,000 clones, about 84% seen once; the top ten hold approximately 1.8%. CDR3 length: 13 residues. Trimming removed 3 bases at V and 6 bases at J, with 11 bases between.

The TCR was taken from a man in his sixties who had recovered from COVID-19. The chain carries TRBV12-3 or TRBV12-4 and TRBJ1-2, with D hard to call. Sequencing was done on a sample of PBMCs or T cells enriched from blood (not recorded which). CDR3 DNA sequence: TGTGCCAGCAGTTTTGCAGAATACAATGGCTACACCTTC. It specifies CASSFAEYNGYTF.